This T cell receptor (beta chain) came from a study of T cells after somatic rescue of genetic block. V dropped 0 bases and J dropped 6 bases, with 10 bases sitting between them. Germline CDR1 SGDLS, CDR2 YYNGEE. There are 14 residues in the CDR3. The assay was immunoSEQ multiplex PCR, and TCRdb's table has in-frame clones only and misses some. The top ten clones hold about 0.076% of a sample with 45,000 to 70,000 clones, about 96% of them seen once. This clonotype was obtained from a child under three years old. Sequenced input: peripheral blood mononuclear cells (PBMCs). This chain uses TRBV9 with TRBJ1-5; D perhaps matches TRBD1 (5 bases). The CDR3 region is CASSVGSGSQPQHF. The CDR3 region has the DNA TGTGCCAGCAGCGTAGGGTCAGGGAGTCAGCCCCAGCATTTT.